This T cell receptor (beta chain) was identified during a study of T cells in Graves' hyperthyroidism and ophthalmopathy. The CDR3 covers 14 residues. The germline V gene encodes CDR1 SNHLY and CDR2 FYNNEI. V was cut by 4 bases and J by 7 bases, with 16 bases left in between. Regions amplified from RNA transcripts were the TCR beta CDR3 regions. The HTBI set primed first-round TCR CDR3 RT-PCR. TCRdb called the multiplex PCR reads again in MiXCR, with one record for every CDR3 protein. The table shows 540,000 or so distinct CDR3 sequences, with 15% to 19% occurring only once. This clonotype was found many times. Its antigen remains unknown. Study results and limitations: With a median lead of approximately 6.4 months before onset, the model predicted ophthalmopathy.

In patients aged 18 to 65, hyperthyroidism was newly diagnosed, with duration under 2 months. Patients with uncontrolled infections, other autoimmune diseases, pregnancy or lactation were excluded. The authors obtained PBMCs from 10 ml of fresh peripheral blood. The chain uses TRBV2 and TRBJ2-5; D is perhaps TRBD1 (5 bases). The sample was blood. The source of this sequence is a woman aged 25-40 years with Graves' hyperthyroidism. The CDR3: CASSAQPGSGTQYF. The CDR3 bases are TGTGCCAGCAGTGCACAGCCAGGGTCAGGGACCCAGTACTTC.